Detailed here is one T cell receptor (beta chain). The sample comes from a study of OX40 agonist ivuxolimab in advanced cancers. The protocol was immunoSEQ multiplex PCR, while the TCRdb copy is restricted to in-frame clones and leaves out a portion. Of some 82,000 clones listed, around 94% are singletons. Per germline, CDR1 LNHDA and CDR2 SQIVND (reference sequence). V was pared by 5 bases and J by 4 bases, with 12 bases between. The CDR3 sequence is 14 residues long. V usage is TRBV19 and J usage is TRBJ1-3, with D perhaps matching TRBD1 (6 bases). Sequenced material: CD4+ or CD8+ T cells sorted from blood, taken in a trial of the OX40 agonist ivuxolimab. The origin of this receptor is an adult with an advanced solid tumor such as melanoma, head and neck, liver or kidney cancer. CDR3 coding DNA: TGTGCCAGTAGTTTTACAGGGTCCGGAAACACCATATATTTT. It encodes CASSFTGSGNTIYF.